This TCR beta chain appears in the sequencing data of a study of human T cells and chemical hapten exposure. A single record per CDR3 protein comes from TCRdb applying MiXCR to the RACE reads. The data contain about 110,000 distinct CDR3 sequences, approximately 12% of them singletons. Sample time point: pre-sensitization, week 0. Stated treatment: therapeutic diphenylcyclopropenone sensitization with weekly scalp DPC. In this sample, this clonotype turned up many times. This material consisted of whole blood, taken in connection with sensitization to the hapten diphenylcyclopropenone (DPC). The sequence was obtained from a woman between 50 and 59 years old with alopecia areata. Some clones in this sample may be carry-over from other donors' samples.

The CDR3 DNA is TGTGCCACCAGTTTCGAGAACAGGGGCGGTGAGGGCTACACCTTC. It translates to CATSFENRGGEGYTF. The chain recombines TRBV24-1 with TRBJ1-2; the match to TRBD1 covers 7 bases. Germline V gene sequence: CDR1 KGHDR, CDR2 SFDVKD. The length of the CDR3 is 15 residues. J gave up 8 bases and V 6 bases, and 14 bases lay outside the gene matches.